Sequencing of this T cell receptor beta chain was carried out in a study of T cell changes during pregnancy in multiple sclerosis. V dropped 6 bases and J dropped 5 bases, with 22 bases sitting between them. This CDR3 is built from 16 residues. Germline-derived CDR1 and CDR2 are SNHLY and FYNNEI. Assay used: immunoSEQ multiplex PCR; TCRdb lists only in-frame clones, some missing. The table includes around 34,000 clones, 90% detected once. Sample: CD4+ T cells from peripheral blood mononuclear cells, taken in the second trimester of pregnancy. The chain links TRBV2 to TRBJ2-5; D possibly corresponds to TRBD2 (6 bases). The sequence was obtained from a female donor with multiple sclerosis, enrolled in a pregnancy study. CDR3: CASSLGTSRAEETQYF. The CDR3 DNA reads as TGTGCCAGCAGCCTCGGGACTTCCCGGGCGGAGGAGACCCAGTACTTC. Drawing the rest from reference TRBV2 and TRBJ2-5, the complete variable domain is EPEVTQTPSHQVTQMGQEVILRCVPISNHLYFYWYRQILGQKVEFLVSFYNNEISEKSEIFDDQFSVERPDGSNFTLKIRSTKLEDSAMYFCASSLGTSRAEETQYFGPGTRLLVL.